Listed below are T cell receptor beta chains from one sample, sequenced in a study of early T cells in non-severe SARS-CoV-2 infection. Each CDR3 protein is one row after TCRdb ran MiXCR on the 5' RACE reads. The repertoire includes fewer than 80,000 distinct CDR3 sequences, over 9% of them detected once, and 3.9% sits in the top ten. The source material was whole blood. These receptors were obtained from an adult who was a healthcare worker with PCR-confirmed SARS-CoV-2 infection or an uninfected control (not recorded which). The CDR3 runs from the conserved cysteine through the conserved F or W. D genes are given only for firm matches.

v_call: TRBV20-1; d_call: .; cdr3_aa: CSASGGGSPGTVNTEAFF
v_call: TRBV7-8; d_call: TRBD1; cdr3_aa: CASSWYRGRNTEAFF
v_call: TRBV19; d_call: .; cdr3_aa: CASSIKQGNTEAFF
v_call: TRBV27; d_call: TRBD2; cdr3_aa: CASSSGRGSYEQYF
v_call: TRBV2; d_call: TRBD2; cdr3_aa: CASSVRLAGRNIQYF
v_call: TRBV6-6; d_call: .; cdr3_aa: CASRLLTEAFF
v_call: TRBV6-1; d_call: TRBD1; cdr3_aa: CASRDRGRVGELFF
v_call: TRBV28; d_call: .; cdr3_aa: CASRTLQGLGSYNEQFF
v_call: TRBV7-6; d_call: .; cdr3_aa: CASSPRPYSYNEQFF
v_call: TRBV11-1; d_call: .; cdr3_aa: CASSSREDTEAFF
v_call: TRBV28; d_call: TRBD1; cdr3_aa: CASGFGQGWGETQYF
v_call: TRBV30; d_call: TRBD2; cdr3_aa: CAWRWTSGTTGELFF
v_call: TRBV6-1; d_call: TRBD2; cdr3_aa: CASSASPGEGNAYEQYF
v_call: TRBV3-1; d_call: .; cdr3_aa: CASSPLAGELFF
v_call: TRBV11-2; d_call: .; cdr3_aa: CASSLESGRTSAQHF
v_call: TRBV5-1; d_call: TRBD2; cdr3_aa: CASSLTLAGGPNIQYF
v_call: TRBV28; d_call: .; cdr3_aa: CASSSPDDSYEQYF
v_call: TRBV11-2; d_call: .; cdr3_aa: CASSLDQGWYIQYF
v_call: TRBV28; d_call: .; cdr3_aa: CASSLWAVNSNQPQHF
v_call: TRBV10-1; d_call: TRBD2; cdr3_aa: CASSEDPAGGSEQYF
v_call: TRBV28; d_call: .; cdr3_aa: CASSRTDPEQYF
v_call: TRBV19; d_call: TRBD2; cdr3_aa: CASSIVAGTNEQFF
v_call: TRBV6-1; d_call: TRBD1; cdr3_aa: CASSFGTARYGYTF
v_call: TRBV9; d_call: .; cdr3_aa: CASSPPGGAYNEQFF